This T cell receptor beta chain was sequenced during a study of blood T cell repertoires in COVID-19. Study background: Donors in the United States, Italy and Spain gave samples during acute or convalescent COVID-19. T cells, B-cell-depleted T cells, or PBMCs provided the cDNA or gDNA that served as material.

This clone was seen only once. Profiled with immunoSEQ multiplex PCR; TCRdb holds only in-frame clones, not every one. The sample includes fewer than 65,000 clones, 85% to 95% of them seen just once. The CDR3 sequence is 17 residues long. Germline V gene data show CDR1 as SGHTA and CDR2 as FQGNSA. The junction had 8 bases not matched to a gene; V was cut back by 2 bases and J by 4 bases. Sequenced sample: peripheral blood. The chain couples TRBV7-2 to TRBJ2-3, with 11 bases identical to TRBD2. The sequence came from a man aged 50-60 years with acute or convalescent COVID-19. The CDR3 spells CASSLMTLAGGADTQYF. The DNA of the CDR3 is TGTGCCAGCAGCTTAATGACGCTAGCGGGGGGTGCAGATACGCAGTATTTT.